The 10 T cell receptor beta chains in this list originate from one sample, sequenced in a study of blood T cell repertoires in COVID-19. Only in-frame clones appear in the TCRdb table, and some are missing; sequencing was by immunoSEQ multiplex PCR. The table has about 300,000 clones, approximately 89% seen once. The sample comprised peripheral blood. Source of these receptors: a woman in her twenties or thirties with COVID-19, enrolled during active disease.

The J gene is TRBJ2-1, the V gene TRBV10-1, with 8 bases identical to TRBD2. Germline V gene data show CDR1 as WNHNN and CDR2 as SYGVQD (reference sequence). V lost 6 bases to trimming and J lost 14 bases; unmatched junction nucleotides: 9. There are 12 residues in the CDR3. In nucleotides, the CDR3 is TGCGCCAGCAGCCCGGGACTAGGGGAGGAGTTCTTC. Its translation: CASSPGLGEEFF.

In this sample, this clone turned up once. The V gene is TRBV6-5, the J gene TRBJ1-1; 7 bases align to TRBD1. Per the germline V gene, CDR1 is MNHEY and CDR2 is SVGAGI. V trimming: 6 bases; J trimming: 6 bases; junction bases outside the gene matches: 13. This CDR3 spans 15 amino acids. Written as DNA, the CDR3 is TGTGCCAGCAGCCGGGGGGGACAGTGGATCGCTGAAGCTTTCTTT. Encoded protein: CASSRGGQWIAEAFF.

The chain links TRBV11-2 to TRBJ2-2; D possibly corresponds to TRBD1 (6 bases). The V and J ends lost 4 bases and 0 bases respectively, with 12 bases between them. The CDR3 consists of 16 residues. Germline CDR1 and CDR2: SGHAT and FQNNGV. CDR3 DNA: TGTGCCAGCAGCTCAACAGGGCGATCGAACACCGGGGAGCTGTTTTTT. Protein product: CASSSTGRSNTGELFF. Full variable domain (remainder filled in from reference TRBV11-2 and TRBJ2-2): EAGVAQSPRYKIIEKRQSVAFWCNPISGHATLYWYQQILGQGPKLLIQFQNNGVVDDSQLPKDRFSAERLKGVDSTLKIQPAKLEDSAVYLCASSSTGRSNTGELFFGEGSRLTVL.

CDR3 sequence: CASSVGSGRNNEQFF. Written as DNA, the CDR3 is TGTGCCAGCAGTGTTGGTAGCGGGAGGAACAATGAGCAGTTCTTC. The rearrangement links TRBV2 to TRBJ2-1; 10 nucleotides align to TRBD2. V trimming: 4 bases; J trimming: 5 bases; junction bases outside the gene matches: 5. From germline, CDR1 is SNHLY and CDR2 FYNNEI. The CDR3 is 15 amino acids.

V and J are TRBV5-1 and TRBJ1-1, with TRBD1 as a possible D gene (5 bases). CDR1 and CDR2 (germline): SGHRS, YFSETQ. The CDR3 has 15 amino acids. The V end lost 4 bases, the J end lost 3 bases, and 16 bases lay between the germline ends. For the CDR3, the DNA is TGCGCCAGCAGCCAGGGTCGTTCAGAACACACTGAAGCTTTCTTT. Protein product: CASSQGRSEHTEAFF.

As regards this clone: The junction differs from germline at one of its ends, possibly a read error. The chain combines TRBV6-5 with TRBJ2-3; TRBD2 matches at 10 bases. The germline gives CDR1 MNHEY, CDR2 SVGAGI. The CDR3 covers 12 residues. DNA for the CDR3: TGTGCCACCTCAACTAGCGGGGTACCAGGGAATTTT. Translated: CATSTSGVPGNF.

The rearrangement links TRBV28 to TRBJ1-2, with 12 bases fitting TRBD1. Germline CDR1 is MDHEN and CDR2 is SYDVKM. The CDR3 covers 20 residues. With V trimmed by 5 bases and J by 4 bases, 20 bases remained unmatched. The CDR3 protein is CASSGPGQGAGRVAGYGYTF. DNA for the CDR3: TGTGCCAGCAGTGGACCGGGACAGGGGGCCGGACGGGTGGCTGGCTATGGCTACACCTTC.

V gene TRBV28 combines with J gene TRBJ1-3, with a tentative D call TRBD1 (5 bases). Trimming stripped 7 bases from V and 0 bases from J, with 10 bases between. The germline gives CDR1 MDHEN, CDR2 SYDVKM. The CDR3 loop spans 14 amino acids. The CDR3 region is CASTGGGSGNTIYF. As DNA, the CDR3 is TGTGCCAGCACCGGGGGGGGCTCTGGAAACACCATATATTTT. Together with reference TRBV28 and TRBJ1-3, the CDR3 gives the full variable domain: DVKVTQSSRYLVKRTGEKVFLECVQDMDHENMFWYRQDPGLGLRLIYFSYDVKMKEKGDIPEGYSVSREKKERFSLILESASTNQTSMYLCASTGGGSGNTIYFGEGSWLTVV.

The V and J genes are TRBV28 and TRBJ2-1, with D hard to call. V lost 4 bases and J lost 7, with 8 bases in between. The germline gives CDR1 MDHEN, CDR2 SYDVKM. The CDR3 totals 12 residues. The CDR3 DNA sequence: TGTGCCAGCAGTTCCCCCCTTAATGAGCAGTTCTTC. Translation gives CASSSPLNEQFF.

There are a few counts of this clone. The J gene is TRBJ2-5, the V gene TRBV4-1, with 11 bases aligning to TRBD2. This CDR3 contains 12 residues. From germline, CDR1 is MGHRA and CDR2 YSYEKL. V lost 8 bases, J lost 9 bases, and 5 bases stayed unmatched. The DNA for the CDR3 is TGCGCCAGCGGCGGGACTAGCGGAGCCCAGTACTTC. Protein product: CASGGTSGAQYF.